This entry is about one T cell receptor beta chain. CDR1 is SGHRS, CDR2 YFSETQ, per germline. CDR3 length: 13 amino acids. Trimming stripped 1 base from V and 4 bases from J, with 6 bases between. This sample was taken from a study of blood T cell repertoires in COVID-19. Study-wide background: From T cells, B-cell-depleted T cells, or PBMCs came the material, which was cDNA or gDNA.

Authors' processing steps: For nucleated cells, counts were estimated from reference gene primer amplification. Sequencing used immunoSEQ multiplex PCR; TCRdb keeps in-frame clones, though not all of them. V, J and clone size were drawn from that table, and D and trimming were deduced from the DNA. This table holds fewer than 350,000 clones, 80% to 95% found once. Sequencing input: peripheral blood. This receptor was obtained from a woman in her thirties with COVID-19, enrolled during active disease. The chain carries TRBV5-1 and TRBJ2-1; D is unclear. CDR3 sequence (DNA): TGCGCCAGCAGCTTGACTGAGTACAATGAGCAGTTCTTC. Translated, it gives CASSLTEYNEQFF.